This section outlines one T cell receptor beta chain sequence together with its context. Germline loops: CDR1 SQVTM, CDR2 ANQGSEA. Germline trimming cut 6 bases from V and 5 bases from J; bases unmatched to any gene: 9. This CDR3 region has 13 residues. This entry belongs to a study of blood T cell repertoires in COVID-19. Original data processing: The authors estimated nucleated cell counts from reference gene primer amplification. The protocol was immunoSEQ multiplex PCR, while the TCRdb copy is restricted to in-frame clones and leaves out a portion. The DNA gave D and trimming, while V, J and clone size come from that table. The table lists 60,000 to 80,000 clones, 88% of them singletons, with approximately 4.7% in the top ten.

The chain employs TRBV29-1 and TRBJ2-5, with 7 bases aligning to TRBD1. The sequence came from a human donor in a cohort sampled during active COVID-19. Source material: peripheral blood. For the CDR3, the DNA is TGCAGCGTGGGTCAACAGGGGCGGGAGACCCAGTACTTC. It encodes CSVGQQGRETQYF. Together with reference TRBV29-1 and TRBJ2-5, the CDR3 gives the full variable domain: SAVISQKPSRDICQRGTSLTIQCQVDSQVTMMFWYRQQPGQSLTLIATANQGSEATYESGFVIDKFPISRPNLTFSTLTVSNMSPEDSSIYLCSVGQQGRETQYFGPGTRLLVL.